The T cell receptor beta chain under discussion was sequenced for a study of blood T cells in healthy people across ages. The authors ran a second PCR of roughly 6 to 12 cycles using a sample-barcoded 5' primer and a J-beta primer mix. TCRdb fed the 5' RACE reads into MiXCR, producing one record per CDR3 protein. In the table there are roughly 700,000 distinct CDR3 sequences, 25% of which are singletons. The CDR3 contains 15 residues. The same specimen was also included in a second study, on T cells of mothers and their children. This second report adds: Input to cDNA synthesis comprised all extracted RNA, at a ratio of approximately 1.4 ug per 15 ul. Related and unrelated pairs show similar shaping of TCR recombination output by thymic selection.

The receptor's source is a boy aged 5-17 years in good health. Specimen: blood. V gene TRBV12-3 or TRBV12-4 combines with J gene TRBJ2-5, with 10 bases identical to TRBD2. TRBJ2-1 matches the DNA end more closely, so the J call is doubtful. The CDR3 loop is CASRPTWTSGDEQFF. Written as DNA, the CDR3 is TGTGCCAGCAGGCCAACCTGGACTAGCGGCGACGAACAGTTCTTC.